This entry features one T cell receptor beta chain sequence. This sample stems from a study of T cells expressing NK-cell markers. The CDR3 has 15 amino acids. CDR1 is SGHRS, CDR2 YFSETQ, per germline. From the 5' RACE reads, TCRdb lists one entry per CDR3 protein and no DNA. This sample's table has about 550,000 distinct CDR3 sequences. This clonotype was sampled from a man between 18 and 35 years old in good health. The chain carries TRBV5-1 and TRBJ1-2. Sequencing was performed on blood T cells: a sorted CD56 or NKG2C T cell subset, CD4+ or CD8+ T cells, or bulk PBMC T cells (not recorded which). The chain's CDR3 is CASSPNDGLNYGYTF.